These T cell receptor beta chains were read from a single sample in a study of CD8 T cells in ankylosing spondylitis. TCRdb reprocessed the 5' RACE reads via MiXCR and lists one record per CDR3 protein. The sample consists of about 540,000 distinct CDR3 sequences, about 13% of them appearing once. Material for sequencing was blood, either unsorted or a sorted T cell fraction (not recorded which). The receptor source for this set is a male donor with ankylosing spondylitis. The CDR3 runs from the conserved cysteine through the conserved F or W. Fields, in order: CDR3 protein, D gene, V gene. The D gene is left open where the match is weak.

CDR3: CAIYKGEVAGGYNEQFF; D: TRBD2; V: TRBV10-3
CDR3: CASSRVGRETQYF; D: .; V: TRBV3-1
CDR3: CASSLTYSGNTIYF; D: .; V: TRBV5-5
CDR3: CASSPRTGSSGNTIYF; D: .; V: TRBV18
CDR3: CASSLESFEQYF; D: .; V: TRBV11-2
CDR3: CATSRDSNSYEQYF; D: .; V: TRBV15
CDR3: CARGSQIMRDYTF; D: .; V: TRBV12-3/TRBV12-4
CDR3: CASRPGTGNTGELFF; D: TRBD1; V: TRBV5-1
CDR3: CASNKADTDTQYF; D: .; V: TRBV19
CDR3: CASSLRPQGEQFF; D: .; V: TRBV7-8
CDR3: CASSPGTGGRGYTF; D: TRBD1; V: TRBV2
CDR3: CASSQEGLLAGLQETQYF; D: TRBD2; V: TRBV3-1
CDR3: CASSEFGLPGIETQYF; D: .; V: TRBV2
CDR3: CSARDSLNPTEQYF; D: .; V: TRBV20-1
CDR3: CASSYSGTGGDYGYTF; D: TRBD1; V: TRBV7-2
CDR3: CASSRGLAGGGETQYF; D: TRBD2; V: TRBV3-1
CDR3: CASQGQPNTGELFF; D: .; V: TRBV10-1
CDR3: CASSHLRDTQYF; D: .; V: TRBV7-2
CDR3: CASSHSDSWSSYNEQFF; D: .; V: TRBV3-1
CDR3: CASSLAAGGKNEQFF; D: TRBD1; V: TRBV7-9
CDR3: CASNKIGAPLSGANVLTF; D: .; V: TRBV12-3/TRBV12-4
CDR3: CSALPTWAGADEQFF; D: .; V: TRBV20-1
CDR3: CSANKLAGEGYEQYF; D: TRBD2; V: TRBV20-1
CDR3: CASSLNFLDTDTQYF; D: .; V: TRBV5-1
CDR3: CASSGGLAGGGDTQYF; D: TRBD2; V: TRBV9
CDR3: CASSLVGGKEKLFF; D: .; V: TRBV7-9
CDR3: CSALPVFTGSAEQFF; D: .; V: TRBV20-1
CDR3: CSARDRQGLSPLHF; D: .; V: TRBV20-1
CDR3: CAWSPNWTGTDIQYF; D: TRBD1; V: TRBV30
CDR3: CASGFRPPRQTQYF; D: .; V: TRBV12-1
CDR3: CASSLSSSGPNEQFF; D: TRBD2; V: TRBV5-1
CDR3: CASSVAAAYEQYF; D: .; V: TRBV27
CDR3: CASSYGSNQPQHF; D: .; V: TRBV6-2/TRBV6-3
CDR3: CATSRAIHEFPFF; D: .; V: TRBV15
CDR3: CASGLDKGLAGEETQYF; D: TRBD2; V: TRBV12-5
CDR3: CTAGPDTDTQYF; D: .; V: TRBV20-1
CDR3: CASSSLGGLYGEQFF; D: TRBD2; V: TRBV7-2
CDR3: CATSDFHQQGAYGYTF; D: TRBD1; V: TRBV24-1